The following is a TCR beta chain sequence with its context. Its target is not known. The sample is drawn from a study of beta chain features in type 1 diabetes. For the study at large: Age, gender and cell yields were similar between patients and healthy donors. Study-wide results and caveats: Moderate yet significant TCRB CDR3 shortening was seen in Type 1 diabetes patients in all four CD4+ subsets. A possible short-template PCR bias applies equally to patients and controls.

All of the isolated RNA was reverse transcribed, so expressed TCRB transcripts were sequenced. Regulatory, naive and central memory T cell samples averaged approximately 3.3 million reads. Generated by immunoSEQ multiplex PCR, the TCRdb table keeps only in-frame clones and is missing some. The sample includes over 200,000 clones, approximately 10% seen only once; the top ten take around 0.018%. The germline gives CDR1 SGHRS, CDR2 YFSETQ. Trimming stripped 2 bases from V and 2 bases from J, with 10 bases between. The CDR3 totals 15 residues. This TCR derives from a man aged 25 to 45 with type 1 diabetes. The V call is TRBV5-1, the J call TRBJ2-2; D is perhaps TRBD2 (5 bases). Input material: naive CD4+ T cells from blood. CDR3 coding DNA: TGCGCCAGCAGCTTTATGGAGGTTAACACCGGGGAGCTGTTTTTT. The encoded protein is CASSFMEVNTGELFF.